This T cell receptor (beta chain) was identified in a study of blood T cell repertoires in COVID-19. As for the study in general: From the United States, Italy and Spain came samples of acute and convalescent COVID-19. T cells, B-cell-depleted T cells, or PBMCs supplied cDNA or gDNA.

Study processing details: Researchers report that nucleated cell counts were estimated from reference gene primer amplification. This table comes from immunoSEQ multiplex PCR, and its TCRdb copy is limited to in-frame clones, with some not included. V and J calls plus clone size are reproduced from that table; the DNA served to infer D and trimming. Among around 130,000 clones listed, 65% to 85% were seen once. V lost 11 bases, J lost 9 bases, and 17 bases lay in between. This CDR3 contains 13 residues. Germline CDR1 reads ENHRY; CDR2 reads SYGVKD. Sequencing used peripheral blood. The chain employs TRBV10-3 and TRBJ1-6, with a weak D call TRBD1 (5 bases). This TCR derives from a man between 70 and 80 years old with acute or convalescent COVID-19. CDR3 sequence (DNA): TGTGCCTCGGGGGGTGTAACAGGTTCACCCCTCCACTTT. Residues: CASGGVTGSPLHF.